This TCR beta chain was observed in a study of OX40 agonist ivuxolimab in advanced cancers. Study-wide context: Participants averaged approximately 65 years of age (range 23 to 79) and were over 75% male. The study's findings and limits: Patients with a partial response at 0.1-3.0 mg/kg had among the lowest clonal expansion.

The CDR3 is 15 residues long. Per the germline V gene, CDR1 is WSHSY and CDR2 is SAAADI. V shed 1 base, J shed 6 bases, and the junction held 5 bases outside the gene matches. Clones were sequenced by immunoSEQ multiplex PCR, and TCRdb holds only the in-frame ones, with some missing. The repertoire holds 79,000 or so clones, with approximately 85% as singletons. In regard to this clone: Its antigen is currently unknown.

The chain combines TRBV10-2 with TRBJ2-3; TRBD2 agrees at 9 bases. This receptor was identified in an adult with an advanced solid tumor such as melanoma, head and neck, liver or kidney cancer. This specimen consisted of CD4+ or CD8+ T cells sorted from blood, obtained in a trial of the OX40 agonist ivuxolimab. The CDR3 DNA sequence: TGCGCCAGCAGTGAGTTTGCGGGGGGGCCTGATACGCAGTATTTT. Amino acid sequence: CASSEFAGGPDTQYF.